A single sample gave rise to the 22 T cell receptor beta chains below, sequenced in a study of shared clonotypes between healthy human individuals (dated by TCRdb to the early 2020s). For the CD8 naive samples, CD45RO-negative cells were positively selected for CCR7, yielding a CD45RA+CCR7+ population from which TemRA cells were excluded. Library generation was performed with the immunoSEQ multiplex PCR assay. Imported from immuneACCESS, the table was reduced by TCRdb to in-frame sequences with V and J called. These copies leave out some clones; in studies compared against another copy, an unresolved V gene accounts for under half, and the cause of the remainder is not known. The sample table lists fewer than 1 million clones, 90% to 98% of them with a count of one. Of the sample, 0.2% to 0.25% falls within the top ten clones. The sequenced sample consisted of naive CD8+ T cells sorted from blood. The sample's cell subset or site label, in plain terms: CD45RA+CCR7+. These receptors were taken from a man aged 25-45 years in good health.

The chain is built from TRBV29-1 and TRBJ2-7; 7 bases are a match to TRBD1. After removal of 3 bases from V and 0 bases from J, the junction contained 2 bases not matched to a gene. CDR3 length: 13 residues. In germline, CDR1 is SQVTM, CDR2 ANQGSEA. The CDR3 loop is CSVETGYSYEQYF. In DNA form, the CDR3 reads TGCAGCGTTGAGACAGGGTACTCCTACGAGCAGTACTTC.

This chain connects TRBV6-5 to TRBJ2-5, with D unclear. The germline CDR1 and CDR2 sequences are MNHEY and SVGAGI. V was shortened by 2 bases and J by 5 bases, with 3 bases between the two germline ends. The CDR3 is 11 residues long. The CDR3 sequence is CASSYIETQYF. DNA for the CDR3: TGTGCCAGCAGTTACATCGAGACCCAGTACTTC.

The rearrangement links TRBV7-9 to TRBJ2-7, with a weak D call TRBD1 (5 bases). Trimming pared 6 bases from V and 3 bases from J, leaving 6 bases between. Per germline, CDR1 SEHNR and CDR2 FQNEAQ (reference sequence). CDR3 length: 11 residues. DNA of the CDR3: TGTGCCAGCAGTACAGGCTACGAGCAGTACTTC. It encodes CASSTGYEQYF.

This chain links TRBV28 with TRBJ2-7, with D unresolved. CDR3 length equals 15 residues. CDR1 and CDR2 from the germline V gene are MDHEN and SYDVKM. V was trimmed by 7 bases and J by 3 bases, leaving 19 bases between them. CDR3 DNA: TGTGCCAGCACCAATAGTTTCGGGTATGACTACGAGCAGTACTTC. Translating gives CASTNSFGYDYEQYF.

J is TRBJ2-7 and V is TRBV7-9, with 7 bases lining up with TRBD2. V trimming: 4 bases; J trimming: 4 bases; junction bases outside the gene matches: 13. Germline V lookup: CDR1 SEHNR, CDR2 FQNEAQ (reference sequence). This CDR3 is built from 16 residues. The CDR3 region has the DNA TGTGCCAGCAGCTCGTCGACGGGACTAAGACGTTACGAGCAGTACTTC. It yields the protein CASSSSTGLRRYEQYF.

The chain couples TRBV19 to TRBJ2-7, with 9 bases aligning to TRBD2. Per germline, CDR1 LNHDA and CDR2 SQIVND (reference sequence). J gave up 3 bases and V 4 bases, and 7 bases lay outside the gene matches. The CDR3 consists of 15 residues. In DNA, the CDR3 is TGTGCCAGTAGTAGTAGCGGGAGAAGTATCTACGAGCAGTACTTC. It is translated as CASSSSGRSIYEQYF.

This sequence joins TRBV27 and TRBJ1-1, with TRBD1 as a possible D gene (6 bases). V lost 5 bases, J lost 5 bases, and 15 bases lay in between. Germline values: CDR1 MNHEY, CDR2 SMNVEV (reference sequence). The CDR3 sequence is 14 residues long. CDR3 bases: TGTGCCAGCAGTAATACAGGGTATCGTACTGAAGCTTTCTTT. This sequence encodes CASSNTGYRTEAFF.

The chain carries TRBV7-9 and TRBJ2-7; 7 positions agree with TRBD2. Germline values: CDR1 SEHNR, CDR2 FQNEAQ (reference sequence). The V segment lost 5 bases and the J segment 2 bases; nucleotides outside the gene matches: 9. The CDR3 length is 15 residues. The CDR3 spells CASSPTSLPTYEQYF. The CDR3 region has the DNA TGTGCCAGCAGCCCGACTAGCCTCCCCACCTACGAGCAGTACTTC.

This sequence joins TRBV27 and TRBJ1-1, with D maybe TRBD1 (5 bases). V lost 5 bases, J lost 4 bases, and 11 bases lay in between. The CDR3 spans 13 residues. CDR1 and CDR2 from the germline V gene are MNHEY and SMNVEV (reference sequence). The CDR3: CASSPGYGTEAFF. The CDR3 DNA reads as TGTGCCAGCAGTCCAGGGTACGGCACTGAAGCTTTCTTT.

This clone has a single count. The chain's CDR3 is CASTWDEGLDVYEQYF. The DNA for the CDR3 is TGTGCCAGCACCTGGGATGAAGGACTAGATGTCTACGAGCAGTACTTC. J is TRBJ2-7 and V is TRBV6-6; the match to TRBD2 covers 7 bases. There are 16 residues in the CDR3. Germline lookup yields CDR1 MNHNY and CDR2 SVGAGI (reference sequence). V trimming: 7 bases; J trimming: 3 bases; junction bases outside the gene matches: 15.

This clone showed up just once. This chain links TRBV9 with TRBJ2-1, with 12 bases aligning to TRBD2. The trim removed 2 bases at V and 6 bases at J, leaving 6 bases unmatched. CDR1 and CDR2 (germline): SGDLS, YYNGEE. The CDR3 is made up of 16 amino acids. The CDR3 spells CASSVRTSGTINEQFF. CDR3 nucleotide sequence: TGTGCCAGCAGCGTTAGGACTAGCGGGACTATCAATGAGCAGTTCTTC.

The chain carries TRBV4-1 and TRBJ2-7; 7 bases are shared with TRBD2. Germline V lookup: CDR1 MGHRA, CDR2 YSYEKL. Trimming cost V 1 base and J 3 bases; bases outside gene matches: 6. The CDR3 is 15 residues long. CDR3 coding DNA: TGCGCCAGCAGCCAAGTTCCCCGGGAGGTCTACGAGCAGTACTTC. This codes for CASSQVPREVYEQYF.

The chain recombines TRBV7-9 with TRBJ2-2; D perhaps matches TRBD1 (5 bases). The V end was cut by 4 bases, the J end by 7 bases, with 10 bases between. CDR1 and CDR2 (germline): SEHNR, FQNEAQ (reference sequence). The CDR3 has 13 amino acids. CDR3 amino acids: CASSSRVVGELFF. CDR3 DNA sequence: TGTGCCAGCAGCTCCAGGGTGGTCGGGGAGCTGTTTTTT. The whole variable domain, filled in from reference TRBV7-9 and TRBJ2-2, reads DTGVSQNPRHKITKRGQNVTFRCDPISEHNRLYWYRQTLGQGPEFLTYFQNEAQLEKSRLLSDRFSAERPKGSFSTLEIQRTEQGDSAMYLCASSSRVVGELFFGEGSRLTVL.

This clone was counted a single time. The rearrangement joins TRBV29-1 to TRBJ2-7, with D possibly matching TRBD1 (6 bases). The germline V gene encodes CDR1 SQVTM and CDR2 ANQGSEA. Between the trimmed V and J ends, which lost 1 base and 3 bases, there was a span of 10 bases. This CDR3 is built from 13 residues. The CDR3 DNA reads TGCAGCGTTGAAGTCCGGACAGACTACGAGCAGTACTTC. Translation gives CSVEVRTDYEQYF.

This chain links TRBV5-1 with TRBJ2-1, with 8 nucleotides matching TRBD2. The CDR3 is made up of 15 amino acids. The V gene end was trimmed by 5 bases and the J gene end by 2 bases; junction bases not matched to a gene: 6. Germline V gene sequence: CDR1 SGHRS, CDR2 YFSETQ. CDR3 sequence reads: CASRPSGSAYNEQFF. For the CDR3, the DNA is TGCGCCAGCAGACCCAGCGGGAGTGCCTACAATGAGCAGTTCTTC.

This chain links TRBV11-2 with TRBJ2-1; D tentatively reads TRBD1 or TRBD2 (7 bases each). Germline-derived CDR1 and CDR2 are SGHAT and FQNNGV. V dropped 4 bases and J dropped 0 bases, with 16 bases sitting between them. The CDR3 sequence is 17 residues long. The CDR3 DNA sequence: TGTGCCAGCAGCTCAGGGGGAGGGGGGGACTCCTACAATGAGCAGTTCTTC. Translating it yields CASSSGGGGDSYNEQFF.

The chain joins TRBV6-1 to TRBJ1-1, with D unresolved. The CDR3 length is 15 residues. Trimming shortened V by 0 bases and J by 9 bases, and 17 bases separated the two germline ends. Germline assignment: CDR1 MNHNS and CDR2 SASEGT. The CDR3 DNA reads as TGTGCCAGCAGTGAAGCGCTCTTTATTCCCGGTCAAGCTTTCTTT. It codes for CASSEALFIPGQAFF.

The chain has TRBV9 and TRBJ2-5; D is unresolved. The germline V and J ends were trimmed by 4 bases and 5 bases, with 18 bases remaining between them. Germline loops: CDR1 SGDLS, CDR2 YYNGEE. This CDR3 region has 15 residues. The CDR3 DNA follows: TGTGCCAGCAGCTTTTCGGGTTCCAGTGGGGAGACCCAGTACTTC. This encodes CASSFSGSSGETQYF.

The chain joins TRBV6-5 to TRBJ2-1; 7 positions match TRBD1. Germline assignment: CDR1 MNHEY and CDR2 SVGAGI. This CDR3 is built from 15 residues. Trimming removed 2 bases from V and 3 bases from J; junction bases left unmatched: 4. The CDR3 spells CASSYITGVYNEQFF. CDR3 bases: TGTGCCAGCAGTTACATTACAGGGGTCTACAATGAGCAGTTCTTC.

This sequence joins TRBV5-1 and TRBJ2-1, with D possibly being TRBD1 or TRBD2 (5 bases each). The CDR3 contains 14 residues. Germline CDR1 SGHRS, CDR2 YFSETQ. The V and J ends lost 1 base and 10 bases respectively, with 15 bases between them. DNA for the CDR3: TGCGCCAGCAGCTTGTCAGGGAGCGGAGGAGAGCAGTTCTTC. Its translation: CASSLSGSGGEQFF. The full variable domain, in which reference TRBV5-1 and TRBJ2-1 provide the parts outside the CDR3, is KAGVTQTPRYLIKTRGQQVTLSCSPISGHRSVSWYQQTPGQGLQFLFEYFSETQRNKGNFPGRFSGRQFSNSRSEMNVSTLELGDSALYLCASSLSGSGGEQFFGPGTRLTVL.

This rearrangement joins TRBV29-1 to TRBJ2-1, with 7 bases matching TRBD2. Looked up from germline, CDR1 is SQVTM and CDR2 is ANQGSEA. The CDR3 spans 15 residues. V was clipped by 3 bases and J by 0 bases; unmatched bases: 5. The CDR3 DNA sequence: TGCAGCGTTGATTCCCAGCGGGGCTCCTACAATGAGCAGTTCTTC. It translates to CSVDSQRGSYNEQFF.

The gene calls are TRBV19 and TRBJ1-5; D uncertain. The V and J ends lost 2 bases and 2 bases respectively, with 10 bases between them. CDR1 is LNHDA and CDR2 is SQIVND in the germline V gene (reference sequence). This CDR3 is 15 amino acids long. DNA of the CDR3: TGTGCCAGTAGTATACGAGGGTATGGCAATCAGCCCCAGCATTTT. It yields the protein CASSIRGYGNQPQHF.